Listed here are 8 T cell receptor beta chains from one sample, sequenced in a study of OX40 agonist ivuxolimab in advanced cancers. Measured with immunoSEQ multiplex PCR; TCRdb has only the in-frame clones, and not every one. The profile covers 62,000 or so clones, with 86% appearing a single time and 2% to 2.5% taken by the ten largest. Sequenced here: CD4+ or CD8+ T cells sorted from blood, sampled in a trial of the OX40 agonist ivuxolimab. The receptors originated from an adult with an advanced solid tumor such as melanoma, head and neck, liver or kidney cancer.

CDR3 residues: CASSLAGGGQYF. The DNA of the CDR3 is TGTGCCAGCAGCTTAGCAGGGGGCGGGCAGTACTTC. The chain combines TRBV7-9 with TRBJ2-7, with 7 bases identical to TRBD1. This CDR3 region has 12 residues. The germline CDR1 and CDR2 sequences are SEHNR and FQNEAQ (reference sequence). V shed 0 bases, J shed 9 bases, and the junction held 2 bases outside the gene matches.

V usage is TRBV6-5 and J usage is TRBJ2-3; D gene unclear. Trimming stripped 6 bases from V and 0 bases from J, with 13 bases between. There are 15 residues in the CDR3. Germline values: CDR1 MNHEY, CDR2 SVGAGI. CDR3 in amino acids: CASRLTPTSTDTQYF. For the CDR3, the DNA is TGTGCCAGCAGGCTGACCCCTACTAGCACAGATACGCAGTATTTT.

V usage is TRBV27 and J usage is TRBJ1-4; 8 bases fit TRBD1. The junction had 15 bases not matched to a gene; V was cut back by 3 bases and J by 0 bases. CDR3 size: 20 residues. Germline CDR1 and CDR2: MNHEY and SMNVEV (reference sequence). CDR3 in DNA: TGTGCCAGCAGTTTGGGAACCGGACAGGGTGCAAGCGCAACTAATGAAAAACTGTTTTTT. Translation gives CASSLGTGQGASATNEKLFF.

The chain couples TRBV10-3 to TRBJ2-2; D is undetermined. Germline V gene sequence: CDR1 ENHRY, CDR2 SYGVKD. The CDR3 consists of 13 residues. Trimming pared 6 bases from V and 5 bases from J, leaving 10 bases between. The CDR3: CAISLLVTGELFF. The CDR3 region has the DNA TGTGCCATCAGCTTACTTGTAACCGGGGAGCTGTTTTTT.

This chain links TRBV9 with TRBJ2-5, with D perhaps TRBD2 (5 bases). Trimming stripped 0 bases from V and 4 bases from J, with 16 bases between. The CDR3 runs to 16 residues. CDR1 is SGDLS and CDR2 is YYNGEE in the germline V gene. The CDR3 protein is CASSVGQELGVETQYF. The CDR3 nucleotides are TGTGCCAGCAGCGTAGGGCAGGAACTGGGAGTAGAGACCCAGTACTTC. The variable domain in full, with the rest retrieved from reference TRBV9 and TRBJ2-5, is DSGVTQTPKHLITATGQRVTLRCSPRSGDLSVYWYQQSLDQGLQFLIQYYNGEERAKGNILERFSAQQFPDLHSELNLSSLELGDSALYFCASSVGQELGVETQYFGPGTRLLVL.

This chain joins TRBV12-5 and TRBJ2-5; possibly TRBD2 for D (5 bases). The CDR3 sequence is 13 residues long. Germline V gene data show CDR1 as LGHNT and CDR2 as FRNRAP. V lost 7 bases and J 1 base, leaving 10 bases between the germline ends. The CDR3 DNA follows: TGTGCTAGTGCCAGAGCGGCCCAAGAGACCCAGTACTTC. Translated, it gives CASARAAQETQYF.

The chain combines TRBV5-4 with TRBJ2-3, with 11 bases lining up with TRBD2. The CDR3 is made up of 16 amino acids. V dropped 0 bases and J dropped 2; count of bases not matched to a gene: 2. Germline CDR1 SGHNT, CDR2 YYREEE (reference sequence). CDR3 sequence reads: CASSLGLAGITDTQYF. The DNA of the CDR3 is TGTGCCAGCAGCTTGGGACTAGCGGGGATCACAGATACGCAGTATTTT. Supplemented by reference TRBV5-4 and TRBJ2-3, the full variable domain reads ETGVTQSPTHLIKTRGQQVTLRCSSQSGHNTVSWYQQALGQGPQFIFQYYREEENGRGNFPPRFSGLQFPNYSSELNVNALELDDSALYLCASSLGLAGITDTQYFGPGTRLTVL.

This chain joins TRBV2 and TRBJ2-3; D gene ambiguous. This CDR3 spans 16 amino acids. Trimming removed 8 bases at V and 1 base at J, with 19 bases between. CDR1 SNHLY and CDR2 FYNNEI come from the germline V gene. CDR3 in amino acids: CASSPSQAIRTDTQYF. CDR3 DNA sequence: TGTGCCAGCTCCCCCTCCCAGGCGATTCGCACAGATACGCAGTATTTT.